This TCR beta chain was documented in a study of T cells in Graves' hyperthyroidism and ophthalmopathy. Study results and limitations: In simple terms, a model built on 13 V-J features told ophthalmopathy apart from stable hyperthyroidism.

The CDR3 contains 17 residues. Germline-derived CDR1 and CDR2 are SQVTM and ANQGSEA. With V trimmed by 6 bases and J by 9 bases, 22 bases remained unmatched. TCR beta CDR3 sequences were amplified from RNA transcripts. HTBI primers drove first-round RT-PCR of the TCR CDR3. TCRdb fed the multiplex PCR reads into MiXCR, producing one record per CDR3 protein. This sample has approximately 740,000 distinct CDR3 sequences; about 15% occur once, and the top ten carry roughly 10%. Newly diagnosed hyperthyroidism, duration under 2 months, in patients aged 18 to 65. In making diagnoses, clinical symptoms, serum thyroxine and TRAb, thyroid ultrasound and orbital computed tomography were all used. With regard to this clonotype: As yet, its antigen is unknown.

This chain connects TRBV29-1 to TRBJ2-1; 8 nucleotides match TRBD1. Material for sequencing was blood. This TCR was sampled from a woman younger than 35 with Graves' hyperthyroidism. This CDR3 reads CSVTHTTGVKIRTEQFF. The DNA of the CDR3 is TGCAGCGTGACTCACACGACAGGGGTAAAAATTCGTACTGAGCAGTTCTTC.